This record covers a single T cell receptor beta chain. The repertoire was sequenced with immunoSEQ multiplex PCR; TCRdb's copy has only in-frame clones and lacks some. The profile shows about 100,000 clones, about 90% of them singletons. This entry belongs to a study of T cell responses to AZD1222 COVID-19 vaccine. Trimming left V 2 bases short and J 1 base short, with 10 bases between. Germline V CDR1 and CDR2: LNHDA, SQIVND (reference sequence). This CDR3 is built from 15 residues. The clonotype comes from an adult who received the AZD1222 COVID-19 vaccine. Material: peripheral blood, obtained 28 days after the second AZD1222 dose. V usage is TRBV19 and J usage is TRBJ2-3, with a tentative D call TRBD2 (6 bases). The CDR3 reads CASSILSGRTDTQYF. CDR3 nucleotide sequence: TGTGCCAGTAGTATACTTAGCGGACGCACAGATACGCAGTATTTT.